This T cell receptor (beta chain) was sequenced in a study of regulatory T cells in long-lasting Graves disease. According to the study, TCR beta libraries were built with iRepertoire HTBI primers and CDR3-region Arm-PCR. TCRdb itself ran the multiplex PCR reads through MiXCR, one entry per CDR3 protein. The sample consists of hundreds of thousands of distinct CDR3 sequences, roughly 15% of them appearing once. V was clipped by 6 bases and J by 4 bases, with 28 bases between them. In germline, CDR1 is MDHEN, CDR2 SYDVKM. The CDR3 contains 20 residues. Stated time point: newly diagnosed GD, antithyroid drugs for less than 3 months. The authors made the TCR library using RNA they extracted from PBMCs. Another study also made use of these data, one on T cells in Graves' hyperthyroidism and ophthalmopathy.

The TCR sequence derives from a young woman with Graves disease. The J gene is TRBJ2-6, the V gene TRBV28; D might be TRBD2 (5 bases). This specimen was peripheral blood mononuclear cells (PBMCs), taken at new diagnosis, from a patient treated with antithyroid drugs. Written as DNA, the CDR3 is TGTGCCAGCAGGGGGTCGGGAAAATCACCCACCTGGTCCGGGGCCAACGTCCTGACTTTC. This gives the protein CASRGSGKSPTWSGANVLTF. Complete variable domain (other parts from reference TRBV28 and TRBJ2-6): DVKVTQSSRYLVKRTGEKVFLECVQDMDHENMFWYRQDPGLGLRLIYFSYDVKMKEKGDIPEGYSVSREKKERFSLILESASTNQTSMYLCASRGSGKSPTWSGANVLTFGAGSRLTVL.